The present entry profiles one T cell receptor beta chain with its context. As processed by the authors: Cell counts per sample came from amplifying reference gene primers. The assay was immunoSEQ multiplex PCR, and TCRdb's table has in-frame clones only and misses some. The DNA was the basis for D and trimming; V, J and clone size are from that table. This sample has around 250,000 clones, with about four fifths found just once. The data belong to a study of blood T cell repertoires in COVID-19. For the study at large: Spain, Italy and the United States supplied samples that represented acute and convalescent COVID-19.

Trimming removed 2 bases from V and 4 bases from J, with 15 bases in between. Germline values: CDR1 LGHNA, CDR2 YSLEER. The CDR3 loop spans 16 amino acids. The source is a young woman with acute or convalescent COVID-19. The sample was peripheral blood. This chain joins TRBV4-3 and TRBJ1-5; D perhaps matches TRBD1 (5 bases). The CDR3 sequence is CASSQQAGLPNQPQHF. The CDR3 region has the DNA TGCGCCAGCAGCCAACAGGCGGGACTGCCAAATCAGCCCCAGCATTTT.